The source of this T cell receptor beta chain is a study of CD8 T cells in ankylosing spondylitis. TCRdb reprocessed the 5' RACE reads with MiXCR, giving one entry per CDR3 protein. The sample lists approximately 300,000 distinct CDR3 sequences, 8% occurring once. This clonotype was recorded a few times. Its specificity is not known. General observations from the study: From matched ankylosing spondylitis synovial fluid, disease-linked clones were reportedly recovered at significantly enriched levels. Several highly homologous variants made up a TCR beta motif that seemed to typify ankylosing spondylitis blood. Reactive arthritis synovial fluid and blood previously showed some of these motif variants.

The CDR3 is made up of 13 amino acids. V gave up 11 bases and J gave up 2 bases; unmatched junction bases: 6. The germline V gene encodes CDR1 SGHTA and CDR2 FQGNSA. The sequenced sample was blood, either unsorted or a sorted T cell fraction (not recorded which). The V gene is TRBV7-2, the J gene TRBJ2-3; 8 bases align to TRBD1. The clonotype comes from a male donor with ankylosing spondylitis. The CDR3 DNA reads as TGTGCCTCGTCGGGACAGGTCACAGATACGCAGTATTTT. This sequence encodes CASSGQVTDTQYF.